This T cell receptor (beta chain) was sequenced for a study of human T cells and chemical hapten exposure. This clonotype has a count of ten or more. Time point in this sample: patch test 2, 6 weeks after DPC sensitization. Treatment: therapeutic diphenylcyclopropenone sensitization with weekly scalp DPC. Germline-derived CDR1 and CDR2 are LGHNA and YNFKEQ. This CDR3 is 16 amino acids long. The ends lost 0 bases at V and 1 base at J; junction bases unmatched: 3. TCRdb itself ran the RACE reads through MiXCR, one entry per CDR3 protein. The data contain more than 75,000 distinct CDR3 sequences, about 9% of them singletons.

Sequenced material: whole blood, taken in connection with sensitization to the hapten diphenylcyclopropenone (DPC). The rearrangement joins TRBV4-2 to TRBJ2-7, with 10 bases that match TRBD2. The receptor's source is a middle-aged woman with alopecia areata. Some clones in this sample may be carry-over from other donors' samples. CDR3 sequence: CASSQEGTSVSYEQYF. DNA of the CDR3: TGTGCCAGCAGCCAAGAGGGGACTAGCGTTTCCTACGAGCAGTACTTC.